Below are 24 T cell receptor beta chains sequenced from a single sample in a study of blood T cell repertoires in COVID-19. Method: immunoSEQ multiplex PCR; TCRdb's copy keeps in-frame clones and lacks some. This sample has about 170,000 clones, with about four fifths found just once. Material: peripheral blood. The receptor source for this set is a woman aged 70 to 79 who had recovered from COVID-19.

Only one count was recorded for this clone. The CDR3 loop reads CASSLGPPTGLYEQYF. As DNA, the CDR3 is TGTGCCAGCAGCTTGGGTCCTCCGACAGGCCTCTACGAGCAGTACTTC. The chain carries TRBV5-6 and TRBJ2-7; a possible D gene is TRBD1 (6 bases). Per germline, CDR1 SGHDT and CDR2 YYEEEE. V shed 0 bases and J shed 3 bases, with 16 bases lying between them. This CDR3 region has 16 residues.

The rearrangement uses TRBV21-1 and TRBJ2-1; TRBD2, as called in the table, went unchecked against the DNA. TRBV21-1 corresponds to a pseudogene. This CDR3 region has 14 residues. The CDR3 coding sequence is TGTGCCAGCAGCGGGCGGGGGGGCGACGGTGAGCAGTTCTTC. Protein product: CASSGRGGDGEQFF.

This clone was seen a handful of times. The rearrangement uses TRBV6-2 or TRBV6-3 and TRBJ1-1; TRBD1 is a possible D gene (5 bases). This CDR3 contains 13 residues. Germline CDR1 and CDR2: MNHEY and SVGEGT. V was cut by 2 bases and J by 10 bases, with 14 bases left in between. DNA for the CDR3: TGTGCCAGCAGTTACCGGGGGGTTTTGGCAGCTTTCTTT. Amino acids: CASSYRGVLAAFF.

The chain uses TRBV29-1 and TRBJ2-2, with 12 bases lining up with TRBD2. The V segment lost 6 bases and the J segment 1 base; nucleotides outside the gene matches: 3. From germline, CDR1 is SQVTM and CDR2 ANQGSEA. The CDR3 is 15 residues long. In DNA, the CDR3 is TGCAGCGTACGGACTAGCGGGATGAACACCGGGGAGCTGTTTTTT. Protein sequence: CSVRTSGMNTGELFF.

The chain uses TRBV7-2 and TRBJ2-7, with D tentatively TRBD1 (5 bases). There are 13 residues in the CDR3. Trimming removed 3 bases at V and 9 bases at J, with 15 bases between. Germline CDR1 reads SGHTA; CDR2 reads FQGNSA. DNA of the CDR3: TGTGCCAGCAGCTTTTTGGGCCAGGGCGGGCAGTACTTC. Encoded protein: CASSFLGQGGQYF.

The genes are TRBV18 and TRBJ1-2; D call uncertain. Germline lookup yields CDR1 KGHSH and CDR2 LQKENI. This CDR3 comprises 14 residues. The V gene lost 2 bases and the J gene lost 2 bases, with 9 bases spanning the gap. DNA for the CDR3: TGTGCCAGCTCACCAGGAGTGCGCAACTATGGCTACACCTTC. Its translation is CASSPGVRNYGYTF.

The chain carries TRBV5-1 and TRBJ1-2; D is unresolved. Trimming took off 5 bases at V and 2 bases at J, with 7 bases between the two ends. CDR1 and CDR2 (germline): SGHRS, YFSETQ. CDR3 length: 12 amino acids. The CDR3 DNA sequence: TGCGCCAGCAGTTCGGGGAACTATGGCTACACCTTC. It translates to CASSSGNYGYTF.

The V call is TRBV21-1, the J call TRBJ2-5; no DNA check was done on the table's D call, TRBD2. TRBV21-1 is flagged as a pseudogene. This CDR3 has 15 amino acids. Here the CDR3 reads CASSPRTSPRETQYF. In nucleotides, the CDR3 is TGTGCCAGCAGCCCCCGGACTAGCCCAAGGGAGACCCAGTACTTC.

This clone was detected only a few times. The chain uses TRBV19 and TRBJ1-1, with TRBD1 identical over 7 bases. The length of the CDR3 is 13 residues. Germline CDR1 and CDR2: LNHDA and SQIVND (reference sequence). After removal of 9 bases from V and 8 bases from J, the junction contained 12 bases not matched to a gene. In DNA, the CDR3 is TGTGCCAGCGCCTGGGGGACAGAAGCAGAAGCTTTCTTT. It is translated as CASAWGTEAEAFF.

The V and J genes are TRBV7-2 and TRBJ2-1; D perhaps matches TRBD2 (7 bases). This CDR3 comprises 16 residues. Germline CDR1 is SGHTA and CDR2 is FQGNSA. Trimming cost V 1 base and J 4 bases, with 14 bases left between them. CDR3 DNA: TGTGCCAGCAGCTTAGTGGGGGGGGCGGAATACAATGAGCAGTTCTTC. Its translation: CASSLVGGAEYNEQFF.

The rearrangement uses TRBV7-3 and TRBJ2-2, with D tentatively TRBD1 (6 bases). This CDR3 has 13 residues. V was shortened by 2 bases and J by 6 bases, with 7 bases between the two germline ends. Germline loops: CDR1 SGHTA, CDR2 FQGTGA. The CDR3 nucleotides are TGTGCCAGCAGCTTAGGGGGCGCCGGGGAGCTGTTTTTT. Its translation is CASSLGGAGELFF.

This clone was detected only a few times. This chain connects TRBV6-6 to TRBJ1-5, with D uncertain. V was cut by 0 bases and J by 2 bases, with 8 bases left in between. Germline CDR1 and CDR2: MNHNY and SVGAGI (reference sequence). This CDR3 spans 15 amino acids. The CDR3 reads CASSYSIGGNQPQHF. CDR3 coding DNA: TGTGCCAGCAGTTACTCTATCGGGGGCAATCAGCCCCAGCATTTT.

The genes are TRBV7-9 and TRBJ1-4, with TRBD1 as a possible D gene (5 bases). The CDR3 consists of 16 residues. V lost 5 bases to trimming and J lost 5 bases, with 18 bases between them. Germline CDR1 is SEHNR and CDR2 is FQNEAQ (reference sequence). Written as DNA, the CDR3 is TGTGCCAGCAGCGCACCGCCGGGGGGGGTCAATGAAAAACTGTTTTTT. This codes for CASSAPPGGVNEKLFF.

The V call is TRBV6-5, the J call TRBJ2-1; 10 nucleotides align to TRBD1. The junction had 1 base not matched to a gene; V was cut back by 2 bases and J by 6 bases. The germline gives CDR1 MNHEY, CDR2 SVGAGI. The CDR3 totals 14 residues. CDR3 amino acids: CASSYRDRGNEQFF. CDR3 coding DNA: TGTGCCAGCAGTTACCGGGACAGGGGCAATGAGCAGTTCTTC.

The chain is built from TRBV5-4 and TRBJ2-2; D might be TRBD1 (6 bases). Looked up from germline, CDR1 is SGHNT and CDR2 is YYREEE (reference sequence). This CDR3 spans 14 amino acids. V was clipped by 0 bases and J by 7 bases, with 10 bases between them. The CDR3 nucleotides read TGTGCCAGCAGCTTGGGGGGGCGGTTCGGGGAGCTGTTTTTT. This sequence encodes CASSLGGRFGELFF. Variable domain in full (rest from reference TRBV5-4 and TRBJ2-2): ETGVTQSPTHLIKTRGQQVTLRCSSQSGHNTVSWYQQALGQGPQFIFQYYREEENGRGNFPPRFSGLQFPNYSSELNVNALELDDSALYLCASSLGGRFGELFFGEGSRLTVL.

J is TRBJ2-3 and V is TRBV7-2; 11 bases agree with TRBD1. The CDR3 is made up of 18 amino acids. Germline-derived CDR1 and CDR2 are SGHTA and FQGNSA. V shed 5 bases, J shed 1 base, and the junction held 11 bases outside the gene matches. The CDR3 is CASSRPPGQGGGTDTQYF. CDR3 DNA sequence: TGTGCCAGCAGCAGGCCGCCGGGACAGGGGGGCGGCACAGATACGCAGTATTTT.

This rearrangement joins TRBV6-5 to TRBJ1-2, with D perhaps matching TRBD1 (5 bases). This CDR3 contains 12 residues. The V end lost 7 bases, the J end lost 8 bases, and 14 bases lay between the germline ends. Per germline, CDR1 MNHEY and CDR2 SVGAGI. The CDR3 region is CASKGPETGYTF. The CDR3 nucleotides read TGTGCCAGCAAGGGGCCGGAGACGGGCTACACCTTC.

This rearrangement joins TRBV24-1 to TRBJ1-1; D not resolved. Germline V gene sequence: CDR1 KGHDR, CDR2 SFDVKD. The CDR3 runs 17 residues. V was cut by 0 bases and J by 6 bases, with 19 bases left in between. CDR3 in amino acids: CATSDLPRTDETPEAFF. The CDR3 nucleotides are TGTGCCACCAGTGATTTGCCCCGAACAGATGAAACCCCTGAAGCTTTCTTT.

V gene TRBV28 combines with J gene TRBJ1-1; unclear D gene. Looked up from germline, CDR1 is MDHEN and CDR2 is SYDVKM. Trimming cost V 3 bases and J 6 bases, with 11 bases left between them. The CDR3 has 13 residues. The chain's CDR3 is CASSLPSSAEAFF. DNA of the CDR3: TGTGCCAGCAGTTTGCCCTCAAGCGCTGAAGCTTTCTTT.

Notes on this clone: Additional DNA sequences in this sample encode the identical CDR3. The chain is built from TRBV9 and TRBJ2-1; 10 positions match TRBD2. J was trimmed by 4 bases and V by 2 bases; bases with no gene match: 3. This CDR3 has 15 amino acids. Germline assignment: CDR1 SGDLS and CDR2 YYNGEE. CDR3 in DNA: TGTGCCAGCAGCGTCGGACTAGCGGAATACAATGAGCAGTTCTTC. It is translated as CASSVGLAEYNEQFF.

The chain is built from TRBV7-9 and TRBJ1-6; possibly TRBD1 for D (5 bases). Germline CDR1 is SEHNR and CDR2 is FQNEAQ (reference sequence). This CDR3 contains 19 residues. V was shortened by 4 bases and J by 4 bases, with 23 bases between the two germline ends. The CDR3 nucleotides are TGTGCCAGCAGCTCCCCACAGGACCCAAGGACCCTTTATAATTCACCCCTCCACTTT. Translated: CASSSPQDPRTLYNSPLHF.

This clone was observed a few times. The V and J genes are TRBV5-1 and TRBJ1-2; tentatively, D is TRBD1 (5 bases). V shed 2 bases and J shed 8 bases, with 19 bases lying between them. The CDR3 sequence is 15 residues long. Per germline, CDR1 SGHRS and CDR2 YFSETQ. CDR3 loop: CASSFSGRETMGYTF. In DNA, the CDR3 is TGCGCCAGCAGCTTTTCGGGACGGGAGACTATGGGCTACACCTTC.

V is TRBV7-6 and J is TRBJ2-5; 12 bases are shared with TRBD2. V lost 5 bases, J lost 4 bases, and 14 bases stayed unmatched. The CDR3 has 18 residues. Looked up from germline, CDR1 is SGHVS and CDR2 is FNYEAQ. CDR3 coding DNA: TGTGCCAGCAGCACCCGACTAGCGGGGGTTTGGAGGGGAGAGACCCAGTACTTC. Amino acid sequence: CASSTRLAGVWRGETQYF.

V is TRBV5-1 and J is TRBJ2-7; 8 bases agree with TRBD1. Looked up from germline, CDR1 is SGHRS and CDR2 is YFSETQ. The CDR3 is 15 amino acids. With V trimmed by 4 bases and J by 1 base, 7 bases remained unmatched. CDR3 coding DNA: TGCGCCAGCAGCACACAGACAGGGGCTTCCTACGAGCAGTACTTC. It encodes CASSTQTGASYEQYF.